This T cell receptor beta chain came from a study of control samples from healthy donors and cancer patients. TCRdb's copy holds only in-frame clones and misses some; the assay was immunoSEQ multiplex PCR. The sample lists over 150,000 clones, nearly 96% occurring once. The sample consisted of blood. The TCR comes from a woman aged 25 to 39 in good health.

This chain's CDR3 is CASSLGGQGWDSPLHF. CDR3 nucleotides: TGTGCCAGCAGCTTGGGGGGACAGGGTTGGGATTCACCCCTCCACTTT. The chain employs TRBV5-6 and TRBJ1-6; 9 bases are shared with TRBD1. CDR3 size: 16 residues. V lost 0 bases and J lost 8; bases outside the gene matches: 6. Germline V lookup: CDR1 SGHDT, CDR2 YYEEEE. Using reference TRBV5-6 and TRBJ1-6 for the parts outside the CDR3, the full variable domain is DAGVTQSPTHLIKTRGQQVTLRCSPKSGHDTVSWYQQALGQGPQFIFQYYEEEERQRGNFPDRFSGHQFPNYSSELNVNALLLGDSALYLCASSLGGQGWDSPLHFGNGTRLTVT.